This passage covers 30 T cell receptor beta chains from one sample sequenced in a study of post-analysis software for immune sequencing data (dated by TCRdb to between 2015 and 2016). In the paper's terms, the time point label means: second blood draw from one MS patient after hematopoietic stem cell transplantation. The method behind the library was PCR. Sequencing was performed on an Illumina HiSeq 2500. Unique molecular identifiers were incorporated into TCR beta cDNA libraries to reduce PCR and sequencing biases. TCRdb trimmed the raw reads at Q25, called clones with MiXCR and kept productive beta chains. Every CDR3 protein is listed once, alongside the most common genes and DNA of its rows. The sample contains about 160,000 distinct CDR3 sequences, about 36% of them found a single time. The ten largest make up 28% of the sample. The specimen was blood, collected after autologous hematopoietic stem cell transplantation. The receptor set was obtained from a girl aged 5-17 years with multiple sclerosis. Donor details come from another sample of the same person, matched by shared clones.

The chain has TRBV4-1 and TRBJ2-1, with 7 bases matching TRBD2. The CDR3 has 17 amino acids. Germline V lookup: CDR1 MGHRA, CDR2 YSYEKL. Trimming took 0 bases from V and 11 from J; bases not matched to a gene: 16. In DNA, the CDR3 is TGCGCCAGCAGCCAAGATCGTTTGGGTCAGGCTAGCGGTAAGCAGTTCTTC. This sequence encodes CASSQDRLGQASGKQFF.

CDR3 protein: CASSGRVGGYTF. CDR3 nucleotides: TGTGCCAGCAGTGGGCGGGTGGGAGGCTACACCTTC. This chain joins TRBV28 and TRBJ1-2; D ambiguous. Germline values: CDR1 MDHEN, CDR2 SYDVKM. The V and J ends lost 5 bases and 8 bases respectively, with 12 bases between them. The CDR3 covers 12 residues.

This clonotype is large. V gene TRBV6-1 combines with J gene TRBJ2-1, with D uncertain. CDR3 size: 9 residues. Germline CDR1 is MNHNS and CDR2 is SASEGT. Deletions cut 8 bases from V and 10 bases from J, with 6 bases between. DNA for the CDR3: TGTGCCAGCGGCTCAGAGCAGTTCTTC. It encodes CASGSEQFF.

The sample holds a few counts of this clonotype. This chain connects TRBV20-1 to TRBJ1-1; possibly TRBD1 for D (6 bases). The germline CDR1 and CDR2 sequences are DFQATT and SNEGSKA (reference sequence). The V gene lost 0 bases and the J gene lost 1 base, with 12 bases spanning the gap. The CDR3 is made up of 15 amino acids. CDR3 sequence reads: CSARDGEQGNTEAFF. The DNA of the CDR3 is TGCAGTGCTAGAGACGGGGAACAGGGGAACACTGAAGCTTTCTTT.

This clonotype was counted between two and nine times. The chain recombines TRBV6-5 with TRBJ1-1, with 8 bases identical to TRBD1. Germline CDR1 is MNHEY and CDR2 is SVGAGI. This CDR3 has 13 residues. V was clipped by 6 bases and J by 1 base; unmatched bases: 1. CDR3: CASRTGANTEAFF. CDR3 bases: TGTGCCAGCAGGACAGGGGCGAACACTGAAGCTTTCTTT.

This clonotype was observed a few times. This chain joins TRBV6-2 or TRBV6-3 and TRBJ1-2; 8 positions match TRBD1. V trimming: 7 bases; J trimming: 6 bases; junction bases outside the gene matches: 10. This CDR3 contains 14 residues. The germline gives CDR1 MNHEY, CDR2 SVGEGT. CDR3 coding DNA: TGTGCCAGCACCCCAAGGCAGGGGGCCCATGGCTACACCTTC. Protein sequence: CASTPRQGAHGYTF.

This clonotype has only one observation. The chain links TRBV6-5 to TRBJ1-1; no clear D. V was clipped by 8 bases and J by 0 bases, with 19 bases between them. Germline-derived CDR1 and CDR2 are MNHEY and SVGAGI. CDR3 size: 16 residues. Written as DNA, the CDR3 is TGTGCCAGCCGACTAGTGGCCGGTCGGGTGAACACTGAAGCTTTCTTT. Protein product: CASRLVAGRVNTEAFF.

The CDR3 region has the DNA TGTGCCAGCAGCTTGGGACTAGATGGGCGAGGTGAGCAGTACTTC. This gives the protein CASSLGLDGRGEQYF. The chain joins TRBV7-6 to TRBJ2-7; 8 nucleotides agree with TRBD2. This CDR3 is 15 amino acids long. From germline, CDR1 is SGHVS and CDR2 FNYEAQ. Trimming cost V 3 bases and J 7 bases; bases outside gene matches: 11. Full variable domain (remainder filled in from reference TRBV7-6 and TRBJ2-7): GAGVSQSPRYKVTKRGQDVALRCDPISGHVSLYWYRQALGQGPEFLTYFNYEAQQDKSGLPNDRFSAERPEGSISTLTIQRTEQRDSAMYRCASSLGLDGRGEQYFGPGTRLTVT.

The V call is TRBV20-1, the J call TRBJ2-5; maybe TRBD1 (5 bases). This CDR3 is 14 amino acids long. Trimming cost V 5 bases and J 11 bases, with 24 bases left between them. Germline V gene lookup returns CDR1 DFQATT and CDR2 SNEGSKA (reference sequence). CDR3 DNA: TGCAGTGCTGCGGCTAGGTCTAGGGGCAATGAGCAGTACTTC. Translating it yields CSAAARSRGNEQYF.

The CDR3 protein is CAIPTGLAGPNTGELFF. CDR3 nucleotide sequence: TGTGCCATCCCGACCGGACTAGCGGGGCCGAACACCGGGGAGCTGTTTTTT. This sequence joins TRBV7-9 and TRBJ2-2; the match to TRBD2 covers 12 bases. V lost 10 bases and J lost 0; bases outside the gene matches: 9. The CDR3 is 17 residues long. Germline V lookup: CDR1 SEHNR, CDR2 FQNEAQ (reference sequence). Based on the CDR3 plus reference TRBV7-9 and TRBJ2-2, the full variable domain is DTGVSQNPRHKITKRGQNVTFRCDPISEHNRLYWYRQTLGQGPEFLTYFQNEAQLEKSRLLSDRFSAERPKGSFSTLEIQRTEQGDSAMYLCAIPTGLAGPNTGELFFGEGSRLTVL.

The table lists this clonotype with a few counts. The rearrangement joins TRBV28 to TRBJ2-7; the D is unclear. V was pared by 5 bases and J by 2 bases, with 13 bases between. Germline loops: CDR1 MDHEN, CDR2 SYDVKM. CDR3 length: 14 residues. The CDR3 DNA sequence: TGTGCCAGCAGTCCCCCGAGAGCACCCTACGAGCAGTACTTC. This gives the protein CASSPPRAPYEQYF.

The chain uses TRBV28 and TRBJ2-7; D is possibly TRBD2 (6 bases). Germline V gene sequence: CDR1 MDHEN, CDR2 SYDVKM. The CDR3 sequence is 14 residues long. V was shortened by 7 bases and J by 0 bases, with 13 bases between the two germline ends. The CDR3 loop reads CASTRAGPSYEQYF. The CDR3, as DNA: TGTGCCAGCACTCGGGCGGGACCCTCCTACGAGCAGTACTTC.

This clonotype occurred many times. V usage is TRBV4-2 and J usage is TRBJ2-7; D unclear. Germline V CDR1 and CDR2: LGHNA, YNFKEQ. CDR3 length: 14 amino acids. The V end was cut by 0 bases, the J end by 3 bases, with 9 bases between. DNA of the CDR3: TGTGCCAGCAGCCAAGACAGGCGGAACTACGAGCAGTACTTC. This codes for CASSQDRRNYEQYF.

Comments on this clonotype: Likely a read error: the CDR3 ends without its conserved phenylalanine or tryptophan. V is TRBV20-1 and J is TRBJ2-3, with D unclear. This CDR3 is built from 13 residues. Germline CDR1 reads DFQATT; CDR2 reads SNEGSKA (reference sequence). Trimming shortened V by 6 bases and J by 2 bases, and 12 bases separated the two germline ends. The CDR3 DNA is TGCAGTGCGCGGACCTGGAACACAGATACGCAGTATTCT. Translating it yields CSARTWNTDTQYS.

As for this clonotype: An end of the junction differs from the germline gene, which may be a read error. The chain employs TRBV7-2 and TRBJ2-4; 10 nucleotides agree with TRBD2. The J call may be faulty, since TRBJ2-7 better matches the DNA end. Germline lookup yields CDR1 SGHTA and CDR2 FQGNSA. The CDR3 loop spans 13 amino acids. The CDR3 here is CASSLAGVNEQYF. DNA for the CDR3: TGTGCCAGCAGCCTAGCGGGAGTTAACGAGCAGTACTTC.

Points on this clonotype: This may be a read error, as it is one base from a much larger clone. The genes are TRBV20-1 and TRBJ2-1, with 10 bases lining up with TRBD2. CDR1 and CDR2 (germline): DFQATT, SNEGSKA (reference sequence). V trimming: 2 bases; J trimming: 13 bases; junction bases outside the gene matches: 11. The CDR3 loop spans 14 amino acids. In nucleotides, the CDR3 is TGCAGTGCTAGACTTAGCGGGAGGTTGGAGACCCAGTTCTTC. Protein sequence: CSARLSGRLETQFF.

The chain uses TRBV5-1 and TRBJ2-3; a possible D gene is TRBD2 (5 bases). The CDR3 extends over 16 amino acids. Germline lookup yields CDR1 SGHRS and CDR2 YFSETQ. Trimming took 4 bases from V and 2 from J, leaving 17 bases between them. The chain's CDR3 is CASSPISGKVTDTQYF. The CDR3 bases are TGCGCCAGCAGCCCCATATCGGGAAAGGTCACAGATACGCAGTATTTT.

The table lists this clonotype with many counts. The chain links TRBV29-1 to TRBJ1-2; TRBD1 is a possible D gene (6 bases). Deletions cut 4 bases from V and 6 bases from J, with 15 bases between. CDR1 and CDR2 (germline): SQVTM, ANQGSEA. The CDR3 consists of 13 residues. Here the CDR3 DNA reads TGCAGCGTTGTGGGGAGGGGGTCGCATGGCTACACCTTC. Its translation is CSVVGRGSHGYTF.

The CDR3 nucleotides read TGTGCCACCAGGGACAGTAACTATGGCTACACCTTC. Translation gives CATRDSNYGYTF. The chain combines TRBV24-1 with TRBJ1-2, with D perhaps matching TRBD1 (6 bases). Germline loops: CDR1 KGHDR, CDR2 SFDVKD. CDR3 length: 12 amino acids. V was cut by 7 bases and J by 1 base, with 6 bases left in between.

The gene calls are TRBV6-2 or TRBV6-3 and TRBJ2-4; no reliable D call. CDR1 and CDR2 from the germline V gene are MNHEY and SVGEGT. Trimming shortened V by 7 bases and J by 6 bases, and 16 bases separated the two germline ends. CDR3 length equals 14 residues. The DNA for the CDR3 is TGTGCCAGCACCCCTCTCGGAGTAACAAACATTCAGTACTTC. Encoded protein: CASTPLGVTNIQYF.

J is TRBJ2-1 and V is TRBV9, with 9 bases identical to TRBD2. With V trimmed by 0 bases and J by 7 bases, 11 bases remained unmatched. This CDR3 is 17 amino acids long. The germline V gene encodes CDR1 SGDLS and CDR2 YYNGEE. CDR3 bases: TGTGCCAGCAGCGTAGAGGGTAGCGGGGGCTCCTGGAATGAGCAGTTCTTC. Protein: CASSVEGSGGSWNEQFF. Combining the CDR3 with reference TRBV9 and TRBJ2-1 gives the whole variable domain DSGVTQTPKHLITATGQRVTLRCSPRSGDLSVYWYQQSLDQGLQFLIQYYNGEERAKGNILERFSAQQFPDLHSELNLSSLELGDSALYFCASSVEGSGGSWNEQFFGPGTRLTVL.

This clonotype was seen many times. The chain has TRBV4-3 and TRBJ2-3; no definite D call. With 4 bases removed from V and 4 bases from J, the gap between germline ends came to 12 bases. CDR3 length: 14 residues. The germline V gene encodes CDR1 LGHNA and CDR2 YSLEER. In DNA, the CDR3 is TGCGCCAGCAGCCCCGTTGCCCGTGCAGATACGCAGTATTTT. Amino acid sequence: CASSPVARADTQYF.

This chain links TRBV11-2 with TRBJ2-5; 13 bases fit TRBD2. CDR3 size: 16 residues. V lost 5 bases to trimming and J lost 5 bases; unmatched junction nucleotides: 8. CDR1 is SGHAT, CDR2 FQNNGV, per germline. The DNA of the CDR3 is TGTGCCAGCAGCGCGGGACTAGCGGGATACTTGGAGACCCAGTACTTC. It codes for CASSAGLAGYLETQYF. Combining the CDR3 with reference TRBV11-2 and TRBJ2-5 gives the whole variable domain EAGVAQSPRYKIIEKRQSVAFWCNPISGHATLYWYQQILGQGPKLLIQFQNNGVVDDSQLPKDRFSAERLKGVDSTLKIQPAKLEDSAVYLCASSAGLAGYLETQYFGPGTRLLVL.

This rearrangement joins TRBV20-1 to TRBJ2-1; 7 bases align to TRBD2. Germline V gene data show CDR1 as DFQATT and CDR2 as SNEGSKA (reference sequence). The V and J ends lost 3 bases and 9 bases, in that order; junction bases with no gene match: 8. This CDR3 region has 13 residues. CDR3 protein: CSASSFGGSEQFF. CDR3 coding DNA: TGCAGTGCTAGTTCTTTCGGCGGGAGTGAGCAGTTCTTC.

This clonotype was counted only a few times. The chain recombines TRBV7-2 with TRBJ2-3; 8 bases line up with TRBD1. The junction had 5 bases not matched to a gene; V was cut back by 5 bases and J by 4 bases. The germline V gene has CDR1 SGHTA and CDR2 FQGNSA. The CDR3 length is 14 residues. CDR3 nucleotide sequence: TGTGCCAGCAGCCCCATGGACAGGGCAGATACGCAGTATTTT. Its translation: CASSPMDRADTQYF.

The CDR3: CASSSRPGELFF. CDR3 coding DNA: TGTGCCAGTAGCTCGCGGCCCGGGGAGCTGTTTTTT. This chain uses TRBV19 with TRBJ2-2; D not certain. CDR1 is LNHDA and CDR2 is SQIVND in the germline V gene (reference sequence). Trimming left V 6 bases short and J 6 bases short, with 8 bases between. The CDR3 covers 12 residues.

This clonotype was seen repeatedly, ten times or more. CDR3 nucleotides: TGTGCCAGCAGCAGGACCCCCTACGAGCAGTACTTC. Protein sequence: CASSRTPYEQYF. The V gene is TRBV4-2, the J gene TRBJ2-7; the D is unclear. Trimming removed 5 bases at V and 2 bases at J, with 7 bases between. Germline V lookup: CDR1 LGHNA, CDR2 YNFKEQ. The CDR3 loop spans 12 amino acids.

This chain connects TRBV20-1 to TRBJ2-2; D gene uncertain. Germline CDR1 reads DFQATT; CDR2 reads SNEGSKA (reference sequence). The CDR3 has 13 residues. The germline V and J ends were trimmed by 3 bases and 5 bases, with 10 bases remaining between them. CDR3 loop: CSASQLGTGELFF. DNA for the CDR3: TGCAGTGCTAGCCAGTTGGGGACCGGGGAGCTGTTTTTT.

This clonotype came up a few times. The V call is TRBV9, the J call TRBJ2-7; D remains unclear. V shed 2 bases and J shed 0 bases, with 12 bases lying between them. Germline V gene sequence: CDR1 SGDLS, CDR2 YYNGEE. The CDR3 loop spans 15 amino acids. In DNA, the CDR3 is TGTGCCAGCAGCGTTGGCCCTCTGACCTCCTACGAGCAGTACTTC. It translates to CASSVGPLTSYEQYF.

In this sample, this clonotype turned up once. This chain uses TRBV20-1 with TRBJ2-7, with 7 nucleotides matching TRBD1. Germline assignment: CDR1 DFQATT and CDR2 SNEGSKA (reference sequence). This CDR3 is built from 13 residues. J lost 6 bases, V lost 3 bases, and 8 bases had no gene match. DNA of the CDR3: TGCAGTGCTAGGGGGACAGTATTATCCGAGCAGTACTTC. Translated: CSARGTVLSEQYF.